What follows are 22 T cell receptor beta chains derived from one specimen sequenced in a study of regulatory T cells in long-lasting Graves disease. The time point is: persistent/refractory GD, antithyroid drugs over 5 years with positive TRAb. TCR sequences were obtained from RNA taken from PBMCs. Relying on iRepertoire HTBI primers and Arm-PCR of CDR3 regions, the team built TCR beta libraries. MiXCR, run by TCRdb on the multiplex PCR reads, gives a single entry per CDR3 protein. The sample holds some 420,000 distinct CDR3 sequences; about 20% are singletons and the top ten take around 14%. The starting material was peripheral blood mononuclear cells (PBMCs), obtained when the disease was refractory, from a patient treated with antithyroid drugs. These receptors all come from a female donor with Graves disease.

This clonotype was observed many times. The chain employs TRBV24-1 and TRBJ2-7; no reliable D call. The V gene's germline CDR1 is KGHDR and CDR2 SFDVKD. The CDR3 contains 13 residues. V gave up 4 bases and J gave up 3 bases, with 9 bases separating them. In nucleotides, the CDR3 is TGTGCCACCAGTGAAGAGGTCGGCTACGAGCAGTACTTC. Translating gives CATSEEVGYEQYF.

In regard to this clonotype: Only one base separates this from a far larger clonotype, so it likely reflects a read error. V usage is TRBV7-2 and J usage is TRBJ1-3; tentatively, D is TRBD1 (6 bases). The germline V gene has CDR1 SGHTA and CDR2 FQGNSA. This CDR3 contains 16 residues. V lost 1 base, J lost 11 bases, and 21 bases lay in between. The CDR3 loop reads CASSLGRTRGPAPIYF. The CDR3 DNA follows: TGTGCCAGCAGCTTAGGAAGGACCAGGGGACCCGCACCCATATATTTT.

This chain uses TRBV20-1 with TRBJ2-1; 14 bases match TRBD2. Germline-derived CDR1 and CDR2 are DFQATT and SNEGSKA (reference sequence). The CDR3 is made up of 16 amino acids. The junction had 7 bases not matched to a gene; V was cut back by 0 bases and J by 9 bases. The CDR3 is CSARDPGTSGSSEQFF. Written as DNA, the CDR3 is TGCAGTGCTAGAGATCCCGGGACTAGCGGGAGTTCTGAGCAGTTCTTC.

This clonotype was counted at least ten times. The chain employs TRBV28 and TRBJ1-5, with 10 bases lining up with TRBD1. The germline CDR1 and CDR2 sequences are MDHEN and SYDVKM. This CDR3 is 15 amino acids long. The J segment lost 0 bases and the V segment lost 9 bases, leaving 5 bases of the junction unmatched. The CDR3 DNA reads as TGTGCCAGTGGGGACAGGGGCGTTAGCAATCAGCCCCAGCATTTT. Protein product: CASGDRGVSNQPQHF.

This clonotype was counted many times. The gene calls are TRBV7-2 and TRBJ1-1, with D hard to call. V shed 1 base and J shed 2 bases, with 11 bases lying between them. Germline V gene data show CDR1 as SGHTA and CDR2 as FQGNSA. The length of the CDR3 is 15 residues. CDR3 in DNA: TGTGCCAGCAGCTTAGTCGGTGGATCTAACACTGAAGCTTTCTTT. It specifies CASSLVGGSNTEAFF.

This clonotype showed up many times. V gene TRBV7-2 combines with J gene TRBJ1-2, with 8 bases fitting TRBD1. CDR3 length: 15 amino acids. Germline V gives CDR1 SGHTA, CDR2 FQGNSA. V lost 1 base and J lost 5; bases outside the gene matches: 6. The CDR3 reads CASSLVVGQGYGYTF. CDR3 sequence (DNA): TGTGCCAGCAGCTTAGTCGTAGGACAGGGTTATGGCTACACCTTC.

This clonotype was picked up many times. The chain links TRBV7-2 to TRBJ2-2; D unresolved. V lost 3 bases to trimming and J lost 3 bases, with 5 bases between them. Germline loops: CDR1 SGHTA, CDR2 FQGNSA. This CDR3 has 13 residues. CDR3 DNA: TGTGCCAGCAGCTTCGAGTACACCGGGGAGCTGTTTTTT. It is translated as CASSFEYTGELFF.

There are a few counts of this clonotype. The genes are TRBV6-2 or TRBV6-3 and TRBJ1-6; D gene unclear. Trimming shortened V by 0 bases and J by 7 bases, and 16 bases separated the two germline ends. Germline loops: CDR1 MNHEY, CDR2 SVGEGT. This CDR3 contains 17 residues. Written as DNA, the CDR3 is TGTGCCAGCAGTTACTCGTCGGGGATGACGCCGAATTCACCCCTCCACTTT. Amino acids: CASSYSSGMTPNSPLHF.

This clonotype came up many times. The chain uses TRBV28 and TRBJ1-2, with 8 bases identical to TRBD1. The CDR3 totals 14 residues. CDR1 and CDR2 from the germline V gene are MDHEN and SYDVKM. V shed 6 bases, J shed 6 bases, and the junction held 9 bases outside the gene matches. The CDR3 loop reads CASRMVDRADGYTF. DNA for the CDR3: TGTGCCAGCAGGATGGTGGACAGGGCGGATGGCTACACCTTC.

The gene calls are TRBV30 and TRBJ2-5; no firm D call. The better agreement between TRBJ2-3 and the DNA end casts doubt on the J call. CDR1 GTSNPN and CDR2 SVGIG come from the germline V gene (reference sequence). This CDR3 is built from 15 residues. DNA of the CDR3: TGTGCCTGGAGTATCGGACCTCCCAACTTGGATACGCAGTATTTT. Translated: CAWSIGPPNLDTQYF.

V gene TRBV4-1 combines with J gene TRBJ1-4; D is undetermined. Trimming shortened V by 0 bases and J by 0 bases, and 14 bases separated the two germline ends. Germline lookup yields CDR1 MGHRA and CDR2 YSYEKL. The length of the CDR3 is 18 residues. The chain's CDR3 is CASSQERGIGATNEKLFF. For the CDR3, the DNA is TGCGCCAGCAGCCAAGAGAGAGGGATAGGTGCAACTAATGAAAAACTGTTTTTT.

This clonotype was counted at least ten times. The V gene is TRBV19, the J gene TRBJ1-5; D ambiguous. This CDR3 spans 14 amino acids. The V gene's germline CDR1 is LNHDA and CDR2 SQIVND (reference sequence). Trimming shortened V by 4 bases and J by 0 bases, and 7 bases separated the two germline ends. CDR3 protein: CASSTGISNQPQHF. The CDR3 DNA sequence: TGTGCCAGTAGTACCGGGATTAGCAATCAGCCCCAGCATTTT. Full variable domain (rest looked up from reference TRBV19 and TRBJ1-5): DGGITQSPKYLFRKEGQNVTLSCEQNLNHDAMYWYRQDPGQGLRLIYYSQIVNDFQKGDIAEGYSVSREKKESFPLTVTSAQKNPTAFYLCASSTGISNQPQHFGDGTRLSIL.

This clonotype was seen only a few times. The chain combines TRBV19 with TRBJ2-7; a weak D match, TRBD1 (5 bases). V was shortened by 3 bases and J by 0 bases, with 9 bases between the two germline ends. Germline values: CDR1 LNHDA, CDR2 SQIVND (reference sequence). This CDR3 has 14 amino acids. The CDR3 region has the DNA TGTGCCAGTAGTATTCAGGGTTTCTCCTACGAGCAGTACTTC. Encoded protein: CASSIQGFSYEQYF.

The chain combines TRBV29-1 with TRBJ1-6; D might be TRBD1 (5 bases). V was trimmed by 4 bases and J by 7 bases, leaving 5 bases between them. CDR1 and CDR2 (germline): SQVTM, ANQGSEA. CDR3 length: 11 residues. The CDR3 sequence: CSVGDNSPLHF. The CDR3, as DNA: TGCAGCGTTGGGGACAATTCACCCCTCCACTTT.

This clonotype was observed many times. This chain links TRBV27 with TRBJ2-5; no definite D call. The germline V gene encodes CDR1 MNHEY and CDR2 SMNVEV (reference sequence). The CDR3 length is 12 residues. Deletions cut 7 bases from V and 1 base from J, with 7 bases between. The CDR3 is CASIGPQETQYF. The CDR3 DNA is TGTGCCAGCATAGGTCCCCAAGAGACCCAGTACTTC.

Comments on this clonotype: A single base separates this from a much larger clone, so it may be a read error. The chain uses TRBV6-1 and TRBJ1-1; no clear D. V lost 5 bases and J lost 4, with 11 bases in between. The CDR3 contains 13 residues. CDR1 and CDR2 (germline): MNHNS, SASEGT. The CDR3 loop is CASSTKQITEAFF. The CDR3 nucleotides are TGTGCCAGCAGTACTAAACAGATCACTGAAGCTTTCTTT.

This clonotype has just a few counts. The chain uses TRBV7-2 and TRBJ1-5; D is uncertain. The CDR3 is 17 amino acids. Germline CDR1 and CDR2: SGHTA and FQGNSA. Trimming cost V 1 base and J 2 bases, with 15 bases left between them. In DNA, the CDR3 is TGTGCCAGCAGCTTAGGGCGCGGGCTTCCGGGCAATCAGCCCCAGCATTTT. Protein product: CASSLGRGLPGNQPQHF.

The table lists this clonotype with many counts. The DNA for the CDR3 is TGCGCCAGCAGTAGTGGACAGGGGAAGAATCAGCCCCAGCATTTT. It codes for CASSSGQGKNQPQHF. The chain has TRBV10-2 and TRBJ1-5; 9 bases fit TRBD1. The CDR3 totals 15 residues. Germline V gene lookup returns CDR1 WSHSY and CDR2 SAAADI. V was clipped by 5 bases and J by 4 bases; unmatched bases: 6.

Many counts were recorded for this clonotype. A read error may produce the germline difference seen at one junction end. The V gene is TRBV6-1, the J gene TRBJ1-1; a weak D match, TRBD1 (6 bases). Germline assignment: CDR1 MNHNS and CDR2 SASEGT. The CDR3 covers 15 residues. The DNA for the CDR3 is TGTGCCAGCAGTCAAGCACAGGGCATGAACACTGAAGCTTTCTTT. Its translation: CASSQAQGMNTEAFF.

This sequence joins TRBV7-2 and TRBJ1-5; D remains ambiguous. The CDR3 extends over 17 amino acids. Germline CDR1 SGHTA, CDR2 FQGNSA. V was trimmed by 0 bases and J by 0 bases, leaving 12 bases between them. CDR3 coding DNA: TGTGCCAGCAGCTTAGCGGGTAGCGCTTATAGCAATCAGCCCCAGCATTTT. It yields the protein CASSLAGSAYSNQPQHF.

This chain joins TRBV6-1 and TRBJ1-5; 9 bases agree with TRBD1. In germline, CDR1 is MNHNS, CDR2 SASEGT. This CDR3 contains 14 residues. With 10 bases clipped from V and 4 bases from J, the junction kept 8 bases outside the gene matches. CDR3 in DNA: TGTGCCATCAGCGGGACAGGGCCAAATCAGCCCCAGCATTTT. It encodes CAISGTGPNQPQHF.

The chain couples TRBV18 to TRBJ1-1; the D gene is possibly TRBD1 (5 bases). The CDR3 is 14 amino acids. V was pared by 3 bases and J by 5 bases, with 13 bases between. Per germline, CDR1 KGHSH and CDR2 LQKENI. CDR3 bases: TGTGCCAGCTCACCCACAGGAGATGGAACTGAAGCTTTCTTT. Its protein is CASSPTGDGTEAFF.